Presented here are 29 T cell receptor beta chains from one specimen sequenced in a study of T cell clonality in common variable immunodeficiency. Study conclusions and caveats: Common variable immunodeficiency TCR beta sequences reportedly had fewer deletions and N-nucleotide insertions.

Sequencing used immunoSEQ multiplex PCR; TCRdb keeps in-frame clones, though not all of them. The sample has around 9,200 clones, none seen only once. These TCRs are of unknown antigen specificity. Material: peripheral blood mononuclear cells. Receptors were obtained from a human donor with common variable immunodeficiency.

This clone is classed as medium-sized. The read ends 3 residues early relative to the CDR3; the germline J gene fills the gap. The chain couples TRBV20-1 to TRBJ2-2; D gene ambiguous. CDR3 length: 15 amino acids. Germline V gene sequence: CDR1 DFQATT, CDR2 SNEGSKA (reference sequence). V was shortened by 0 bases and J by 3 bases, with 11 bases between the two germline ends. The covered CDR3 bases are TGCAGTGCTAGAGATCGAAGGGCCGACACCGGGGAG. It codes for CSARDRRADTGE. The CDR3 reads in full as CSARDRRADTGELFF.

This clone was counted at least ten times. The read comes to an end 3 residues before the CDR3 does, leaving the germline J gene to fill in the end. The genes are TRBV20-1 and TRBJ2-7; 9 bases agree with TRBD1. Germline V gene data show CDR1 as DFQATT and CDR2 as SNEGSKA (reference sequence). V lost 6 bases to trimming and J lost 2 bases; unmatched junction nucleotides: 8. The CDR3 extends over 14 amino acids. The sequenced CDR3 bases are TGCAGTGCCACCCGCGGACAGGGGACCTACGAG. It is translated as CSATRGQGTYE. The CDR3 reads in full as CSATRGQGTYEQYF.

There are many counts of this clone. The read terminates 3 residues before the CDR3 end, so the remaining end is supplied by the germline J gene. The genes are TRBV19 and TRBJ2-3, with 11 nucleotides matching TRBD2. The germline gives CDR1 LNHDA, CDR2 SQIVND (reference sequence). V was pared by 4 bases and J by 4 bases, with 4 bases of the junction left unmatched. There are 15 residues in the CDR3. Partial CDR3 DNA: TGTGCCAGTAGTACAGGACTAGCGGGCCCAGATACG. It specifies CASSTGLAGPDT. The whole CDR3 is CASSTGLAGPDTQYF.

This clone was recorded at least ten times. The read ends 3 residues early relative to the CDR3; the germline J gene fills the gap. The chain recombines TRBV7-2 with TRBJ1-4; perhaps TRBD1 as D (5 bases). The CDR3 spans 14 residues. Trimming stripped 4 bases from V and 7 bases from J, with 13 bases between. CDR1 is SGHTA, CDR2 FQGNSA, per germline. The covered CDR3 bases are TGTGCCAGCAGCTCTCGACAGTCAGGTGAAAAA. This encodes CASSSRQSGEK. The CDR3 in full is CASSSRQSGEKLFF.

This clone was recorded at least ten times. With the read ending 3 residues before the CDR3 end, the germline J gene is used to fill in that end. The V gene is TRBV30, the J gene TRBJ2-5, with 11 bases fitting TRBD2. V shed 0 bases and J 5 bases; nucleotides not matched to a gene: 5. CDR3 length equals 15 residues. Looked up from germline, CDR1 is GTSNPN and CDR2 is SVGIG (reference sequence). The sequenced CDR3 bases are TGTGCCTGGAGTGTAACTAGCGGGAGATTTGAGACC. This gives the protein CAWSVTSGRFET. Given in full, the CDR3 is CAWSVTSGRFETQYF.

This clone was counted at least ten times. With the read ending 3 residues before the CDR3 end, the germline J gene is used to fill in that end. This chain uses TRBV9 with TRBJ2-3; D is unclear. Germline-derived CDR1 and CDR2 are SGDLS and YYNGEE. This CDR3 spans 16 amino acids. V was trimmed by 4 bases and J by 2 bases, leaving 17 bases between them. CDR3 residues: CASSPYGAGFTDTQYF. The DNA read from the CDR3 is TGTGCCAGCAGCCCATACGGCGCCGGGTTCACAGATACG.

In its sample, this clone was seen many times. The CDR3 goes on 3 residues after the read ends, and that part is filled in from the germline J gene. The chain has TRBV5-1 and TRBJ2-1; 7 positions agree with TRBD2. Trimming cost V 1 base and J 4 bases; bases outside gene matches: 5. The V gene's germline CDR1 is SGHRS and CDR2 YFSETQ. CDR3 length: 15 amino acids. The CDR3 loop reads CASSLIPGLYNEQFF. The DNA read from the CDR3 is TGCGCCAGCAGCTTGATCCCGGGACTATACAATGAG.

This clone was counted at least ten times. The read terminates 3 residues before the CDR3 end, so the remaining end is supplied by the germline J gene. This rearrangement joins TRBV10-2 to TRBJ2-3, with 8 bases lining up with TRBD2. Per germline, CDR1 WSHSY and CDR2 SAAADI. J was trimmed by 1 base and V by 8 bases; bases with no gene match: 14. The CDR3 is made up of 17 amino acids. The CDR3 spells CASGLAGLMGRTDTQYF. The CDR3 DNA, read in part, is TGCGCCAGCGGTCTAGCGGGCCTAATGGGGCGCACAGATACG.

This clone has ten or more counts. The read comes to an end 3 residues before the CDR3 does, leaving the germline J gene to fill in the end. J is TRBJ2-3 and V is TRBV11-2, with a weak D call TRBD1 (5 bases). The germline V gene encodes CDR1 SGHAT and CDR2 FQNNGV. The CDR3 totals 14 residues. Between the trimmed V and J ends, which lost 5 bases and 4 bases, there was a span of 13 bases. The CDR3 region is CASSGARGSDTQYF. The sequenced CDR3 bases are TGTGCCAGCAGCGGGGCTAGGGGCTCAGATACG.

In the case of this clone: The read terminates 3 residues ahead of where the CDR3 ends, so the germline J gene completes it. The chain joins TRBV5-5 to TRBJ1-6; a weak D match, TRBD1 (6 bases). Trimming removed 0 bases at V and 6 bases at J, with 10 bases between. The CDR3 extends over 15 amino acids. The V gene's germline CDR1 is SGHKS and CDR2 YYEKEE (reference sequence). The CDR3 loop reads CASSLAGQANSPLHF. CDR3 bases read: TGTGCCAGCAGCTTGGCGGGACAAGCTAATTCACCC.

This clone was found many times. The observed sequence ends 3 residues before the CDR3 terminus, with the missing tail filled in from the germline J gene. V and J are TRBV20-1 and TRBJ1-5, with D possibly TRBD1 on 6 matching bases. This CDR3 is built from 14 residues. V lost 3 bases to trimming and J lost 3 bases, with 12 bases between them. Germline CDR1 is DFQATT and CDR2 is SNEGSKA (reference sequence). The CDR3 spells CSASNRVDNQPQHF. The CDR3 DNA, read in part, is TGCAGTGCTAGTAACAGGGTTGACAATCAGCCC.

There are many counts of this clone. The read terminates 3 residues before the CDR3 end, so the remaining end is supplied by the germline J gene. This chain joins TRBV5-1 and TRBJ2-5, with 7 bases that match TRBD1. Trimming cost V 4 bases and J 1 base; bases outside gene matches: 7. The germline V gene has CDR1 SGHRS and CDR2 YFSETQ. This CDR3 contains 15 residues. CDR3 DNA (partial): TGCGCCAGCAGCCCCGGACACAGGGGCCAAGAGACC. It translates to CASSPGHRGQET. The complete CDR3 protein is CASSPGHRGQETQYF. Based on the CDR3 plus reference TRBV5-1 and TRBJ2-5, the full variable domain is KAGVTQTPRYLIKTRGQQVTLSCSPISGHRSVSWYQQTPGQGLQFLFEYFSETQRNKGNFPGRFSGRQFSNSRSEMNVSTLELGDSALYLCASSPGHRGQETQYFGPGTRLLVL.

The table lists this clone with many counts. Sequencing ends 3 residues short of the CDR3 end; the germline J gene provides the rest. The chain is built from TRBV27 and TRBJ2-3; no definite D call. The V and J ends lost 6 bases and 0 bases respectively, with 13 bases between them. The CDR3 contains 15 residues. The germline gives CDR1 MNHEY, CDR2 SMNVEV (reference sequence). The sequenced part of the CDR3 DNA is TGTGCCAGCAGCCAAACTTCTGTAAGCACAGATACG. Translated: CASSQTSVSTDT. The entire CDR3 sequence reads CASSQTSVSTDTQYF.

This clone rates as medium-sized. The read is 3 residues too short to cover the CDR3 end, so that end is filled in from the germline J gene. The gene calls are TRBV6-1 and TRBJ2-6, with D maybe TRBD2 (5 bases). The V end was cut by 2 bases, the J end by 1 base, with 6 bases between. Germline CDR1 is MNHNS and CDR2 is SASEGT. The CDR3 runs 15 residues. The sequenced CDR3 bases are TGTGCCAGCAGTGAACCGGGGTCTGGGGCCAACGTC. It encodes CASSEPGSGANV. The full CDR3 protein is CASSEPGSGANVLTF.

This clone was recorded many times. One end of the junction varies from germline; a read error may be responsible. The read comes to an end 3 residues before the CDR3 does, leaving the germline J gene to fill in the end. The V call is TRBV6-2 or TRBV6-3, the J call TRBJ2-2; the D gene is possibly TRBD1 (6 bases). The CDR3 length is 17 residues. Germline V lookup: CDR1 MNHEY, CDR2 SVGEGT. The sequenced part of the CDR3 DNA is TGTGCCAGCACTTACGACGAGTTGGCAGGGGACACCGGGGAG. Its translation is CASTYDELAGDTGE. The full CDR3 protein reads CASTYDELAGDTGELFF.

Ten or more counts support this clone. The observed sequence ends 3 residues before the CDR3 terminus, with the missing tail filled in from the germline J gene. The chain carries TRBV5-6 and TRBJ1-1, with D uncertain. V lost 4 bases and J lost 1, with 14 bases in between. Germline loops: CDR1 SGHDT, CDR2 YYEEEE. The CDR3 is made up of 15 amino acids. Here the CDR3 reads CASSTRGYQNTEAFF. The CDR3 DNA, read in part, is TGTGCCAGCAGCACCCGAGGGTACCAGAACACTGAA.

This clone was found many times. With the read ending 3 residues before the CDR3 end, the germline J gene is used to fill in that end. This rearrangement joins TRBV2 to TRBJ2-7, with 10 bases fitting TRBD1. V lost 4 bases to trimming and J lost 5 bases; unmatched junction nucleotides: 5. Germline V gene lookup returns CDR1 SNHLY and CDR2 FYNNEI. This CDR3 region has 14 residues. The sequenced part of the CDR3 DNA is TGTGCCAGCAGTGCAAGGGGACAGGGGAACGAG. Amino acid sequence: CASSARGQGNE. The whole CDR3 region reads CASSARGQGNEQYF.

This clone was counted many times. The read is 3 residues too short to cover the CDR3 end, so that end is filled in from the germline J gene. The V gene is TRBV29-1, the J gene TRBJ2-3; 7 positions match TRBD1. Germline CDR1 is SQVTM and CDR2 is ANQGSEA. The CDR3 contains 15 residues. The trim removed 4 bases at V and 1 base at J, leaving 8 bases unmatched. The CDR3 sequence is CSVADRVIGTDTQYF. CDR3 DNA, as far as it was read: TGCAGCGTTGCAGACAGGGTGATTGGCACAGATACG.

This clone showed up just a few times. The DNA read from the CDR3 is TGTGCCAGCAGCCCCGGCGGTGGCGGGGATCAGCCC. It codes for CASSPGGGGDQP. The whole CDR3 is CASSPGGGGDQPQHF. This rearrangement joins TRBV11-2 to TRBJ1-5; no clear D. The CDR3 end falls 3 residues outside the read, so it is completed with the germline J gene. The CDR3 loop spans 15 amino acids. Germline-derived CDR1 and CDR2 are SGHAT and FQNNGV. Trimming shortened V by 5 bases and J by 5 bases, and 16 bases separated the two germline ends.

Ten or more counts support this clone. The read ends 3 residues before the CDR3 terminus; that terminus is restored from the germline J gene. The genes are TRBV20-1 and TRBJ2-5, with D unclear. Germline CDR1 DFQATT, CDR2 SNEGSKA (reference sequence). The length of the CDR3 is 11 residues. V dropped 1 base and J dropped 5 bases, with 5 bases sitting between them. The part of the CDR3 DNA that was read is TGCAGTGCTAGAGGACTGGAGACC. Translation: CSARGLET. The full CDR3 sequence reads CSARGLETQYF.

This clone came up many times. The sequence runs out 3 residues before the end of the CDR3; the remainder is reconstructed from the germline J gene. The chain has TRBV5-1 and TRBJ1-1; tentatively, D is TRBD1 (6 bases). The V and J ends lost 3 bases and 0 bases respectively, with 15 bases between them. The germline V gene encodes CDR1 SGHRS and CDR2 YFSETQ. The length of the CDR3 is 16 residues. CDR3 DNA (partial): TGCGCCAGCAGCTCCCAGGGGAGCACCATGAACACTGAA. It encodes CASSSQGSTMNTE. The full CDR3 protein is CASSSQGSTMNTEAFF. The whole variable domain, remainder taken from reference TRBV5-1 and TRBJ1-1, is KAGVTQTPRYLIKTRGQQVTLSCSPISGHRSVSWYQQTPGQGLQFLFEYFSETQRNKGNFPGRFSGRQFSNSRSEMNVSTLELGDSALYLCASSSQGSTMNTEAFFGQGTRLTVV.

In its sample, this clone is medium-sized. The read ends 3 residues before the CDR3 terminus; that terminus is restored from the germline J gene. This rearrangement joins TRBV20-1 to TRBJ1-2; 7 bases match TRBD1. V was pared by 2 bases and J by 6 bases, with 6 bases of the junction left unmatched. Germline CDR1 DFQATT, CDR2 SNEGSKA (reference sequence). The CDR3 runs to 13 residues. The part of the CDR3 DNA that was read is TGCAGTGCTAGACAGCAGGGGGAAGATGGC. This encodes CSARQQGEDG. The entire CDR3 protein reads CSARQQGEDGYTF.

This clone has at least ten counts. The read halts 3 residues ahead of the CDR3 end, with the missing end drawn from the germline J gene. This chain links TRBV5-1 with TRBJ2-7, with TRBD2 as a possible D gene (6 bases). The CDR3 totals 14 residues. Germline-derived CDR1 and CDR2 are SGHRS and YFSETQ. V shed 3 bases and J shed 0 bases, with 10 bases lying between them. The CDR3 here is CASSSQRASYEQYF. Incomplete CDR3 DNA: TGCGCCAGCAGCTCCCAGCGGGCCTCCTACGAG.

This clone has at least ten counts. The CDR3 reads CASSQTEAQPQHF. Incomplete CDR3 DNA: TGTGCCAGCTCACAGACAGAAGCTCAGCCC. The rearrangement links TRBV18 to TRBJ1-5, with D perhaps TRBD1 (5 bases). The read terminates 3 residues ahead of where the CDR3 ends, so the germline J gene completes it. The CDR3 has 13 residues. V shed 4 bases and J shed 6 bases, with 10 bases lying between them. Looked up from germline, CDR1 is KGHSH and CDR2 is LQKENI.

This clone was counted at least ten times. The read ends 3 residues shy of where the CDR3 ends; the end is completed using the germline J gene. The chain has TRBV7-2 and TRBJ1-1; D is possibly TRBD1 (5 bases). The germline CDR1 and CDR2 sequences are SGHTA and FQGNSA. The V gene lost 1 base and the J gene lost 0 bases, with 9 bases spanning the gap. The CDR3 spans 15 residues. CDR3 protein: CASSLGAGMNTEAFF. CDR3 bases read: TGTGCCAGCAGCTTAGGGGCAGGGATGAACACTGAA.

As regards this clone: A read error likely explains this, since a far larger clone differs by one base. CDR3 DNA, as far as it was read: TGTGCCGGCGCCGGGGAGGCAGGGGCCAACGTC. Translating it yields CAGAGEAGANV. The whole CDR3 sequence is CAGAGEAGANVLTF. The chain employs TRBV2 and TRBJ2-6, with D possibly TRBD2 on 6 matching bases. The sequenced fragment ends 3 residues before the CDR3 boundary, so the rest is inferred from the germline J gene. The V gene lost 11 bases and the J gene lost 4 bases, with 15 bases spanning the gap. The CDR3 loop spans 14 amino acids. The germline gives CDR1 SNHLY, CDR2 FYNNEI.

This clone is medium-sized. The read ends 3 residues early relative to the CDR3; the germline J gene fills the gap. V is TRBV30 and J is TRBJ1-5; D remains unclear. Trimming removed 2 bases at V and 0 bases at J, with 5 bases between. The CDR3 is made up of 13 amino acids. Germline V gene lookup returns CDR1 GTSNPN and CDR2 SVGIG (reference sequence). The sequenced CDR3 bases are TGTGCCTGGAGTATCTCTAGCAATCAGCCC. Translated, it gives CAWSISSNQP. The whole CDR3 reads CAWSISSNQPQHF.

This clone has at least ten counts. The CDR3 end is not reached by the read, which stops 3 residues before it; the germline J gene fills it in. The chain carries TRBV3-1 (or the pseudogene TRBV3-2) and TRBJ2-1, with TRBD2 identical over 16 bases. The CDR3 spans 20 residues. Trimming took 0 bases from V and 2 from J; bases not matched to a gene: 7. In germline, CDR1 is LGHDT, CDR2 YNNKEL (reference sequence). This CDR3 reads CASSQEGLAGGPSTYNEQFF. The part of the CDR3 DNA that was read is TGTGCCAGCAGCCAAGAGGGACTAGCGGGGGGGCCAAGTACCTACAATGAG.

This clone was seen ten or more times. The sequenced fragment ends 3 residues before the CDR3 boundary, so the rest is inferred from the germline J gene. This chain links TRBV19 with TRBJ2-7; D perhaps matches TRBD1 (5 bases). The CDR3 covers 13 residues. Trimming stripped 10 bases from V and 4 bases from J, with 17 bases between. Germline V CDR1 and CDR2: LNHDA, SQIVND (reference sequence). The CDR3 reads CATSGAGWYEQYF. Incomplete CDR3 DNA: TGTGCCACCAGTGGGGCAGGGTGGTACGAG.